These 30 T cell receptor beta chains were sequenced from one sample in a study of shared clonotypes between healthy human individuals. Sequencing was performed with immunoSEQ multiplex PCR; in TCRdb, only in-frame clones are kept and a portion is missing. The sample includes about 2 million clones, roughly 95% seen only once; the top ten take around 0.13%. Sequencing was performed on naive CD4+ T cells sorted from blood. Subset defined: CD45RA+ positively selected. The source of these receptors is a man younger than 30 in good health.

The V call is TRBV19, the J call TRBJ2-3, with 8 bases fitting TRBD1. CDR1 LNHDA and CDR2 SQIVND come from the germline V gene (reference sequence). The V segment lost 4 bases and the J segment 5 bases; nucleotides outside the gene matches: 2. CDR3 length: 13 amino acids. The CDR3 region is CASSTGGRDTQYF. Here the CDR3 DNA reads TGTGCCAGTAGTACAGGGGGCCGAGATACGCAGTATTTT.

The chain recombines TRBV18 with TRBJ2-3; 11 positions match TRBD1. V was clipped by 6 bases and J by 2 bases; unmatched bases: 10. The CDR3 is 17 residues long. Germline V CDR1 and CDR2: KGHSH, LQKENI. CDR3 sequence: CASSNAVGQGATDTQYF. The CDR3 DNA reads as TGTGCCAGCTCCAACGCCGTCGGACAGGGGGCCACAGATACGCAGTATTTT.

Details on this clone: The same CDR3 arises from other DNA sequences in this sample as well. V gene TRBV5-1 combines with J gene TRBJ2-7, with D tentatively TRBD2 (5 bases). This CDR3 has 14 residues. Trimming took 0 bases from V and 2 from J, leaving 9 bases between them. Per the germline V gene, CDR1 is SGHRS and CDR2 is YFSETQ. Written as DNA, the CDR3 is TGCGCCAGCAGCTTGGTCGGAGGAGCCTACGAGCAGTACTTC. Its protein product is CASSLVGGAYEQYF.

V gene TRBV7-9 combines with J gene TRBJ2-1; tentative D call: TRBD1 (5 bases). There are 15 residues in the CDR3. V was clipped by 6 bases and J by 1 base, with 13 bases between them. Germline-derived CDR1 and CDR2 are SEHNR and FQNEAQ (reference sequence). This chain's CDR3 is CASRDARGSYNEQFF. DNA for the CDR3: TGTGCCAGCAGAGATGCTAGGGGTTCCTACAATGAGCAGTTCTTC.

The rearrangement joins TRBV30 to TRBJ2-5; D is unresolved. The germline gives CDR1 GTSNPN, CDR2 SVGIG (reference sequence). The CDR3 spans 15 residues. Deletions cut 2 bases from V and 4 bases from J, with 17 bases between. Written as DNA, the CDR3 is TGTGCCTGGAGTATCACCCCCACCGGATCAGAGACCCAGTACTTC. Its translation: CAWSITPTGSETQYF.

The genes are TRBV5-5 and TRBJ2-7; TRBD1 matches 11 bases. With 3 bases clipped from V and 3 bases from J, the junction kept 5 bases outside the gene matches. This CDR3 has 15 residues. The V gene's germline CDR1 is SGHKS and CDR2 YYEKEE (reference sequence). The CDR3 protein is CASSSGTGGNYEQYF. Here the CDR3 DNA reads TGTGCCAGCAGCTCTGGGACAGGGGGGAACTACGAGCAGTACTTC.

The chain combines TRBV15 with TRBJ1-3, with D unclear. Looked up from germline, CDR1 is LNHNV and CDR2 is YYDKDF (reference sequence). This CDR3 has 13 amino acids. The V and J ends lost 4 bases and 3 bases respectively, with 7 bases between them. CDR3 loop: CATSKADGNTIYF. CDR3 nucleotide sequence: TGTGCCACCAGCAAGGCGGATGGAAACACCATATATTTT.

J is TRBJ2-2 and V is TRBV18; D possibly corresponds to TRBD2 (5 bases). V was trimmed by 0 bases and J by 0 bases, leaving 14 bases between them. CDR1 and CDR2 from the germline V gene are KGHSH and LQKENI. CDR3 size: 18 residues. The CDR3, as DNA: TGTGCCAGCTCACCACCGGTAGGGAGTGGAGCGAACACCGGGGAGCTGTTTTTT. It is translated as CASSPPVGSGANTGELFF.

J is TRBJ2-7 and V is TRBV7-2; TRBD1 matches at 9 bases. The germline V gene encodes CDR1 SGHTA and CDR2 FQGNSA. V trimming: 0 bases; J trimming: 5 bases; junction bases outside the gene matches: 8. CDR3 length equals 16 residues. The CDR3 loop reads CASSLARTGDTDEQYF. The CDR3 DNA sequence: TGTGCCAGCAGCTTAGCGCGGACAGGGGATACGGACGAGCAGTACTTC.

In DNA form, the CDR3 reads TGTGCCAGCAGCTTCCGCCGCAGCGCAAGCTCCTCCTACAATGAGCAGTTCTTC. Translation gives CASSFRRSASSSYNEQFF. The chain combines TRBV5-6 with TRBJ2-1; D not certain. Trimming took 2 bases from V and 0 from J, leaving 18 bases between them. Germline values: CDR1 SGHDT, CDR2 YYEEEE. The CDR3 consists of 18 residues.

This clone has only one observation. This chain joins TRBV6-5 and TRBJ2-7; TRBD2 matches 7 bases. Germline V CDR1 and CDR2: MNHEY, SVGAGI. Unmatched junction bases numbered 8, after V lost 10 bases and J lost 2 bases. The CDR3 consists of 13 residues. CDR3 sequence (DNA): TGTGCCACCAGAGCTAGCGGTACCTACGAGCAGTACTTC. It codes for CATRASGTYEQYF.

The chain combines TRBV30 with TRBJ1-2; D is possibly TRBD1 (6 bases). Germline CDR1 and CDR2: GTSNPN and SVGIG (reference sequence). The germline V and J ends were trimmed by 2 bases and 3 bases, with 22 bases remaining between them. This CDR3 comprises 17 residues. The CDR3 sequence is CAWSRPGESFPYYGYTF. The DNA of the CDR3 is TGTGCCTGGAGTCGACCAGGGGAATCCTTTCCATACTATGGCTACACCTTC.

On this clone itself: At one boundary the junction diverges from the germline segment, which might be a read error. The rearrangement links TRBV2 to TRBJ2-7, with no clear D. Germline loops: CDR1 SNHLY, CDR2 FYNNEI. The CDR3 sequence is 15 residues long. CDR3 DNA sequence: TGTGCCAGCAGGGAAGGCTGGGTAAGCTCCTACGAGCAGTACTTC. The encoded protein is CASREGWVSSYEQYF.

The J gene is TRBJ1-1, the V gene TRBV2, with D possibly matching TRBD1 (6 bases). Germline CDR1 reads SNHLY; CDR2 reads FYNNEI. This CDR3 contains 13 residues. V lost 6 bases, J lost 4 bases, and 12 bases lay in between. CDR3 protein: CASSRTASTEAFF. The CDR3 DNA reads TGTGCCAGCAGCAGGACAGCATCCACTGAAGCTTTCTTT.

The chain employs TRBV6-1 and TRBJ2-5; tentative D call: TRBD2 (6 bases). Deletions cut 0 bases from V and 7 bases from J, with 6 bases between. CDR3 length: 12 residues. Germline V gene lookup returns CDR1 MNHNS and CDR2 SASEGT. CDR3 in DNA: TGTGCCAGCAGTGAAGCGGGGGGGACCCAGTACTTC. Protein sequence: CASSEAGGTQYF.

The chain uses TRBV11-2 and TRBJ2-7, with 14 positions matching TRBD2. V lost 5 bases and J lost 6; bases outside the gene matches: 6. Germline values: CDR1 SGHAT, CDR2 FQNNGV. The CDR3 is made up of 15 amino acids. The CDR3 coding sequence is TGTGCCAGCAGCCCCACGGGACTAGCGGGGGCCGAGCAGTACTTC. As protein: CASSPTGLAGAEQYF.

V and J are TRBV6-1 and TRBJ2-7, with TRBD2 as a possible D gene (5 bases). V shed 6 bases and J shed 3 bases, with 18 bases lying between them. The CDR3 runs 15 residues. The germline V gene has CDR1 MNHNS and CDR2 SASEGT. The CDR3 loop is CASRGFEGVLYEQYF. As DNA, the CDR3 is TGTGCCAGCAGAGGTTTCGAGGGTGTTCTCTACGAGCAGTACTTC.

This clone has a single count. The rearrangement links TRBV11-2 to TRBJ1-4, with TRBD1 identical over 11 bases. The CDR3 runs to 15 residues. Germline CDR1 SGHAT, CDR2 FQNNGV. With V trimmed by 3 bases and J by 7 bases, 4 bases remained unmatched. This CDR3 reads CASSLDRGRIEKLFF. The DNA for the CDR3 is TGTGCCAGCAGCTTGGACAGGGGGCGTATTGAAAAACTGTTTTTT.

The rearrangement links TRBV27 to TRBJ2-1, with 11 bases that match TRBD2. The CDR3 loop spans 16 amino acids. The V gene end was trimmed by 3 bases and the J gene end by 6 bases; junction bases not matched to a gene: 7. Germline values: CDR1 MNHEY, CDR2 SMNVEV (reference sequence). CDR3 loop: CASSLRLAGGSNEQFF. The CDR3 DNA is TGTGCCAGCAGTTTGCGGCTAGCGGGAGGAAGCAATGAGCAGTTCTTC.

The rearrangement links TRBV11-2 to TRBJ1-5; possibly TRBD1 for D (5 bases). The CDR3 runs 13 residues. Trimming took off 5 bases at V and 7 bases at J, with 12 bases between the two ends. Germline values: CDR1 SGHAT, CDR2 FQNNGV. CDR3 sequence (DNA): TGTGCCAGCAGCCCCGGGGCGGCCCAGCCCCAGCATTTT. This translates into CASSPGAAQPQHF. The full variable domain, completed using reference TRBV11-2 and TRBJ1-5, is EAGVAQSPRYKIIEKRQSVAFWCNPISGHATLYWYQQILGQGPKLLIQFQNNGVVDDSQLPKDRFSAERLKGVDSTLKIQPAKLEDSAVYLCASSPGAAQPQHFGDGTRLSIL.

This chain joins TRBV7-9 and TRBJ1-5; D is uncertain. CDR1 and CDR2 from the germline V gene are SEHNR and FQNEAQ (reference sequence). V lost 1 base, J lost 7 bases, and 5 bases lay in between. The CDR3 totals 12 residues. CDR3 sequence (DNA): TGTGCCAGCAGCTTAGTTTCCCAGCCCCAGCATTTT. Its translation: CASSLVSQPQHF.

This chain joins TRBV19 and TRBJ1-5; D perhaps matches TRBD1 (6 bases). The CDR3 is made up of 17 amino acids. Trimming left V 5 bases short and J 5 bases short, with 22 bases between. Germline-derived CDR1 and CDR2 are LNHDA and SQIVND (reference sequence). For the CDR3, the DNA is TGTGCCAGTAGTTGGGGGCTGGCCAAAATCCAGCATCAGCCCCAGCATTTT. Protein sequence: CASSWGLAKIQHQPQHF. The full variable domain, with the rest looked up from reference TRBV19 and TRBJ1-5, is DGGITQSPKYLFRKEGQNVTLSCEQNLNHDAMYWYRQDPGQGLRLIYYSQIVNDFQKGDIAEGYSVSREKKESFPLTVTSAQKNPTAFYLCASSWGLAKIQHQPQHFGDGTRLSIL.

The rearrangement links TRBV5-1 to TRBJ2-1, with TRBD2 matching 8 bases. CDR3 size: 14 residues. V lost 0 bases, J lost 8 bases, and 4 bases stayed unmatched. Germline CDR1 is SGHRS and CDR2 is YFSETQ. CDR3 residues: CASSLGSGIDEQFF. For the CDR3, the DNA is TGCGCCAGCAGCTTGGGTAGCGGGATCGATGAGCAGTTCTTC.

The rearrangement joins TRBV5-1 to TRBJ1-4; 9 bases align to TRBD1. Per the germline V gene, CDR1 is SGHRS and CDR2 is YFSETQ. Trimming removed 3 bases from V and 4 bases from J; junction bases left unmatched: 4. The length of the CDR3 is 15 residues. The CDR3 spells CASSSLGQGNEKLFF. The CDR3 region has the DNA TGCGCCAGCAGCTCATTGGGACAGGGTAATGAAAAACTGTTTTTT.

The chain carries TRBV30 and TRBJ1-4; 7 nucleotides agree with TRBD1. CDR1 and CDR2 (germline): GTSNPN, SVGIG (reference sequence). This CDR3 has 13 residues. The J segment lost 4 bases and the V segment lost 7 bases, leaving 6 bases of the junction unmatched. CDR3 residues: CAFQGDLNEKLFF. DNA of the CDR3: TGTGCCTTCCAGGGGGACCTTAATGAAAAACTGTTTTTT.

The V call is TRBV5-1, the J call TRBJ2-7; possible D gene TRBD1, 6 bases. Germline loops: CDR1 SGHRS, CDR2 YFSETQ. This CDR3 has 14 amino acids. V dropped 4 bases and J dropped 5 bases, with 16 bases sitting between them. The CDR3, as DNA: TGCGCCAGCAGCGGGGACATGGTCGGAAACGAGCAGTACTTC. Translation: CASSGDMVGNEQYF.

The chain employs TRBV28 and TRBJ1-1; D gene unclear. Germline lookup yields CDR1 MDHEN and CDR2 SYDVKM. The CDR3 runs to 14 residues. Deletions cut 5 bases from V and 6 bases from J, with 16 bases between. The CDR3 sequence: CASSPGPRRAEAFF. The DNA of the CDR3 is TGTGCCAGCAGTCCCGGGCCTCGACGGGCTGAAGCTTTCTTT.

CDR3 sequence: CASSEARKTTGELFF. CDR3 nucleotides: TGTGCCAGCAGTGAAGCTAGGAAGACCACCGGGGAGCTGTTTTTT. The chain links TRBV6-1 to TRBJ2-2; D is unclear. Germline V gene data show CDR1 as MNHNS and CDR2 as SASEGT. V gave up 0 bases and J gave up 4 bases, with 9 bases separating them. CDR3 size: 15 residues.

This clone was detected only once. The V and J genes are TRBV5-5 and TRBJ2-1; D is unresolved. Looked up from germline, CDR1 is SGHKS and CDR2 is YYEKEE (reference sequence). The CDR3 consists of 14 residues. V lost 1 base to trimming and J lost 3 bases, with 8 bases between them. CDR3 DNA: TGTGCCAGCAGCTTGCTCGTGAACTACAATGAGCAGTTCTTC. It specifies CASSLLVNYNEQFF.

The CDR3 bases are TGTGCCAGCAGCGGGGACACCGGGGGCTACACCTTC. Amino acid sequence: CASSGDTGGYTF. The rearrangement links TRBV5-4 to TRBJ1-2; TRBD1 is a possible D gene (6 bases). The CDR3 contains 12 residues. The V gene lost 4 bases and the J gene lost 8 bases, with 12 bases spanning the gap. Per germline, CDR1 SGHNT and CDR2 YYREEE (reference sequence).